This TCR beta chain derives from a study of cytomegalovirus exposure and HLA in healthy donors. Points from the study as a whole: Reports indicated that the classifier achieved high specificity and sensitivity in diagnosing cytomegalovirus status. As a later analysis showed, several of the most significant clusters appeared to be linked to common viral pathogens. Other equally common chains were less clonally expanded than HLA-associated TCR beta chains, a later analysis showed. Researchers reported that a few CMV-associated chains were confirmed in vitro as CMV antigen-specific.

There are 15 residues in the CDR3. Germline V CDR1 and CDR2: KGHSH, LQKENI. The germline V and J ends were trimmed by 5 bases and 5 bases, with 18 bases remaining between them. Regarding this clone: Its cognate antigen is unknown.

Researchers ran the PCR with 60 Vbeta and 13 Jbeta primers. TCRdb keeps only in-frame clones here, not all; method: immunoSEQ multiplex PCR. This sample yields approximately 210,000 clones, of which around 79% are seen a single time; roughly 1.4% belongs to the top ten. The clonotype originates from a woman aged 50 to 65 in good health and CMV-seronegative. The material sequenced was PBMCs. J is TRBJ1-2 and V is TRBV18, with D perhaps TRBD1 (6 bases). The CDR3 DNA is TGTGCCAGCTCATCCAATTTACAGGGCGGGTATGGCTACACCTTC. As protein: CASSSNLQGGYGYTF.